Shown below are 23 T cell receptor beta chains from a single sample sequenced in a study of blood T cell repertoires in COVID-19. TCRdb keeps only in-frame clones here, not all; method: immunoSEQ multiplex PCR. The sample includes over 110,000 clones, 88% of them seen just once. Sequenced: peripheral blood. The receptors originated from a human donor in a cohort sampled during active COVID-19.

The chain is built from TRBV2 and TRBJ2-5; D remains ambiguous. The germline V gene has CDR1 SNHLY and CDR2 FYNNEI. The CDR3 length is 13 residues. The ends were cut back, 1 base at V and 5 bases at J, with 8 bases in the middle. The CDR3 DNA is TGTGCCAGCAGTGAAGGTTCGCGTGAGACCCAGTACTTC. Translated, it gives CASSEGSRETQYF.

The V call is TRBV7-6, the J call TRBJ2-5; D might be TRBD1 (6 bases). CDR1 and CDR2 (germline): SGHVS, FNYEAQ. This CDR3 region has 15 residues. Trimming removed 1 base at V and 5 bases at J, with 14 bases between. DNA of the CDR3: TGTGCCAGCAGCTTAGGGGTCCAGGGGTTGGAGACCCAGTACTTC. Its protein product is CASSLGVQGLETQYF.

The chain links TRBV5-4 to TRBJ2-5, with D possibly matching TRBD2 (5 bases). The CDR3 loop spans 14 amino acids. The ends were cut back, 4 bases at V and 2 bases at J, with 12 bases in the middle. Germline-derived CDR1 and CDR2 are SGHNT and YYREEE (reference sequence). The CDR3 spells CASSPPGEQETQYF. CDR3 nucleotide sequence: TGTGCCAGCAGCCCACCTGGGGAGCAAGAGACCCAGTACTTC.

J is TRBJ2-1 and V is TRBV27; weak D call: TRBD1 (8 bases). Looked up from germline, CDR1 is MNHEY and CDR2 is SMNVEV (reference sequence). The V end was cut by 5 bases, the J end by 2 bases, with 10 bases between. The CDR3 length is 14 residues. CDR3 coding DNA: TGTGCCAGCAGTACAGGGGGGGCCTACAATGAGCAGTTCTTC. Its protein product is CASSTGGAYNEQFF.

The sample holds a few counts of this clone. The genes are TRBV4-1 and TRBJ1-1; TRBD1 might be the D (6 bases). The CDR3 loop spans 16 amino acids. V lost 2 bases and J lost 1, with 14 bases in between. Germline V lookup: CDR1 MGHRA, CDR2 YSYEKL. The chain's CDR3 is CASSQIPGQSNTEAFF. CDR3 in DNA: TGCGCCAGCAGCCAAATCCCCGGACAGTCGAACACTGAAGCTTTCTTT.

This chain uses TRBV9 with TRBJ1-5; 9 nucleotides match TRBD1. Trimming cost V 0 bases and J 7 bases; bases outside gene matches: 5. This CDR3 spans 15 amino acids. Looked up from germline, CDR1 is SGDLS and CDR2 is YYNGEE. CDR3 DNA: TGTGCCAGCAGCGTAGGACAGGGGGGCCGGCAGCCCCAGCATTTT. Translating gives CASSVGQGGRQPQHF. Using reference TRBV9 and TRBJ1-5 for the parts outside the CDR3, the full variable domain is DSGVTQTPKHLITATGQRVTLRCSPRSGDLSVYWYQQSLDQGLQFLIQYYNGEERAKGNILERFSAQQFPDLHSELNLSSLELGDSALYFCASSVGQGGRQPQHFGDGTRLSIL.

The rearrangement joins TRBV5-4 to TRBJ2-7; 10 bases line up with TRBD1. The CDR3 runs 17 residues. Germline trimming cut 1 base from V and 3 bases from J; bases unmatched to any gene: 10. The germline CDR1 and CDR2 sequences are SGHNT and YYREEE (reference sequence). In DNA, the CDR3 is TGTGCCAGCAGCTTGATATATAGTCGGGACAGGGGCTACGAGCAGTACTTC. It specifies CASSLIYSRDRGYEQYF. The full variable domain, with the rest looked up from reference TRBV5-4 and TRBJ2-7, is ETGVTQSPTHLIKTRGQQVTLRCSSQSGHNTVSWYQQALGQGPQFIFQYYREEENGRGNFPPRFSGLQFPNYSSELNVNALELDDSALYLCASSLIYSRDRGYEQYFGPGTRLTVT.

The chain's CDR3 is CASSPLMEGLGNTEAFF. For the CDR3, the DNA is TGTGCCAGCTCACCTTTAATGGAGGGGTTAGGGAACACTGAAGCTTTCTTT. J is TRBJ1-1 and V is TRBV18, with D possibly TRBD1 on 5 matching bases. The CDR3 has 17 amino acids. The V end lost 3 bases, the J end lost 1 base, and 18 bases lay between the germline ends. Germline assignment: CDR1 KGHSH and CDR2 LQKENI.

The J gene is TRBJ2-3, the V gene TRBV5-1; 7 bases are shared with TRBD2. CDR1 SGHRS and CDR2 YFSETQ come from the germline V gene. CDR3 length equals 15 residues. J was trimmed by 0 bases and V by 2 bases; bases with no gene match: 3. The CDR3 loop reads CASSFGLGSTDTQYF. CDR3 in DNA: TGCGCCAGCAGCTTCGGACTAGGGAGCACAGATACGCAGTATTTT.

This clone has just a few counts. The genes are TRBV12-3 or TRBV12-4 and TRBJ2-5; tentative D call: TRBD2 (7 bases). The V end was cut by 3 bases, the J end by 7 bases, with 12 bases between. The CDR3 loop spans 13 amino acids. The CDR3 region has the DNA TGTGCCAGCAGTTTCGGGGGGCTAGGGACCCAGTACTTC. It codes for CASSFGGLGTQYF.

The chain joins TRBV10-3 to TRBJ2-1; 15 bases fit TRBD2. The length of the CDR3 is 15 residues. The V and J ends lost 7 bases and 7 bases, in that order; junction bases with no gene match: 5. From germline, CDR1 is ENHRY and CDR2 SYGVKD. The CDR3: CAINGLAGGPNEQFF. DNA of the CDR3: TGTGCCATCAACGGACTAGCGGGGGGGCCTAATGAGCAGTTCTTC.

This clone occurred a few times. This chain connects TRBV20-1 to TRBJ1-6, with D possibly matching TRBD1 (6 bases). Germline V lookup: CDR1 DFQATT, CDR2 SNEGSKA (reference sequence). V was pared by 3 bases and J by 7 bases, with 10 bases between. The CDR3 is 13 residues long. The CDR3, as DNA: TGCAGTGCTAGTCCCCAGGGGAATTCACCCCTCCACTTT. It specifies CSASPQGNSPLHF.

This rearrangement joins TRBV7-9 to TRBJ2-2; 11 bases align to TRBD2. J gave up 2 bases and V 6 bases, and 8 bases lay outside the gene matches. This CDR3 has 17 residues. Per germline, CDR1 SEHNR and CDR2 FQNEAQ (reference sequence). This chain's CDR3 is CASSSPGTSGNTGELFF. CDR3 coding DNA: TGTGCCAGCAGTTCACCCGGGACTAGCGGAAACACCGGGGAGCTGTTTTTT. The entire variable domain, with the rest obtained from reference TRBV7-9 and TRBJ2-2, is as follows: DTGVSQNPRHKITKRGQNVTFRCDPISEHNRLYWYRQTLGQGPEFLTYFQNEAQLEKSRLLSDRFSAERPKGSFSTLEIQRTEQGDSAMYLCASSSPGTSGNTGELFFGEGSRLTVL.

This clone was detected ten times or more. The V and J genes are TRBV6-2 or TRBV6-3 and TRBJ2-7; the match to TRBD1 covers 9 bases. The CDR3 covers 14 residues. Germline lookup yields CDR1 MNHEY and CDR2 SVGEGT. V lost 1 base and J lost 3; bases outside the gene matches: 1. CDR3 residues: CASSYWTGVYEQYF. In DNA, the CDR3 is TGTGCCAGCAGTTACTGGACAGGGGTCTACGAGCAGTACTTC.

The gene calls are TRBV4-1 and TRBJ2-7; D ambiguous. There are 15 residues in the CDR3. Germline V gene data show CDR1 as MGHRA and CDR2 as YSYEKL. Trimming left V 0 bases short and J 5 bases short, with 14 bases between. The CDR3 sequence: CASSQDSGRIDEQYF. The CDR3 nucleotides read TGCGCCAGCAGCCAAGATTCGGGTAGGATCGACGAGCAGTACTTC.

This clone was seen only a few times. The chain joins TRBV6-1 to TRBJ1-5; D perhaps matches TRBD1 (5 bases). Looked up from germline, CDR1 is MNHNS and CDR2 is SASEGT. V was cut by 4 bases and J by 0 bases, with 22 bases left in between. CDR3 length equals 19 residues. CDR3 nucleotide sequence: TGTGCCAGCAGTGGTCCCCCCTCTGTCGGGGGGTATAGCAATCAGCCCCAGCATTTT. As protein: CASSGPPSVGGYSNQPQHF.

The chain is built from TRBV15 and TRBJ2-1; no definite D call. With 5 bases removed from V and 2 bases from J, the gap between germline ends came to 7 bases. The CDR3 consists of 13 residues. Germline CDR1 reads LNHNV; CDR2 reads YYDKDF (reference sequence). CDR3 protein: CATSVGPYNEQFF. As DNA, the CDR3 is TGTGCCACCAGCGTTGGGCCCTACAATGAGCAGTTCTTC.

The rearrangement uses TRBV3-1 (or the pseudogene TRBV3-2) and TRBJ2-3; TRBD2 matches 14 bases. The CDR3 is 20 amino acids. Trimming cost V 7 bases and J 3 bases; bases outside gene matches: 18. CDR1 and CDR2 (germline): LGHDT, YNNKEL (reference sequence). CDR3: CASNLPAVGTSGGGTDTQYF. In nucleotides, the CDR3 is TGTGCCAGCAACCTTCCCGCCGTCGGGACTAGCGGGGGAGGGACAGATACGCAGTATTTT.

This clone was observed once. This rearrangement joins TRBV7-9 to TRBJ2-5; no reliable D call. Germline V gene sequence: CDR1 SEHNR, CDR2 FQNEAQ (reference sequence). There are 17 residues in the CDR3. V dropped 4 bases and J dropped 5 bases, with 23 bases sitting between them. CDR3 coding DNA: TGTGCCAGCAGCTCCACCCCCTCTAGAGGAAGTGGGGAGACCCAGTACTTC. Protein sequence: CASSSTPSRGSGETQYF.

In this sample, this clone turned up once. At the DNA level, this CDR3 is encoded by other sequences in the same sample as well. The chain uses TRBV12-3 or TRBV12-4 and TRBJ2-5, with 7 bases identical to TRBD1. This CDR3 contains 13 residues. V lost 3 bases, J lost 2 bases, and 0 bases stayed unmatched. The CDR3 region is CASSFRGQETQYF. The CDR3 nucleotides are TGTGCCAGCAGTTTCAGGGGGCAAGAGACCCAGTACTTC.

The chain has TRBV18 and TRBJ2-7; 7 bases map to TRBD2. Germline-derived CDR1 and CDR2 are KGHSH and LQKENI. The CDR3 is made up of 14 amino acids. The ends lost 2 bases at V and 3 bases at J; junction bases unmatched: 4. In nucleotides, the CDR3 is TGTGCCAGCTCACCAGGACGGGGGGACTACGAGCAGTACTTC. It specifies CASSPGRGDYEQYF.

This clone has a single count. This chain links TRBV6-5 with TRBJ1-5, with D maybe TRBD1 (5 bases). The V end was cut by 8 bases, the J end by 0 bases, with 8 bases between. The CDR3 runs to 13 residues. Germline CDR1 and CDR2: MNHEY and SVGAGI. Written as DNA, the CDR3 is TGTGCCAGCGCAAGGGGTAGCAATCAGCCCCAGCATTTT. This encodes CASARGSNQPQHF.

The chain employs TRBV6-5 and TRBJ2-2, with 10 positions matching TRBD1. The CDR3 is made up of 11 amino acids. Looked up from germline, CDR1 is MNHEY and CDR2 is SVGAGI. V lost 6 bases, J lost 13 bases, and 2 bases stayed unmatched. The CDR3 DNA is TGTGCCAGCAGGGGGGACAGGGGGCTGTTTTTT. It encodes CASRGDRGLFF.